The entry below gives a single TCR beta chain sequence along with its context. Antigen: not known. The sample belongs to a study of cytomegalovirus exposure and HLA in healthy donors. Study-level information: As released early, the data held roughly 85 million unique TCRs from HLA-typed donors. Of several hundred genotyped donors, around 76% clustered with self-reported Caucasian donors.

V gave up 6 bases and J gave up 1 base; unmatched junction bases: 6. The CDR3 consists of 16 residues. The V gene's germline CDR1 is MDHEN and CDR2 SYDVKM. Vbeta (60) and Jbeta (13) primers were used in the PCR. The repertoire was sequenced with immunoSEQ multiplex PCR; TCRdb's copy has only in-frame clones and lacks some. This table has approximately 160,000 clones, 82% appearing once. Points from the study as a whole: What was likely a sequencing artifact was a cluster of highly shared sequence variants. Later analysis identified about 17,000 TCR beta sequences associated with HLA alleles, using a false discovery rate threshold of 0.05.

The sample taken for sequencing was PBMCs. This sequence was found in a male donor in good health and CMV-seronegative. V is TRBV28 and J is TRBJ2-1; 10 bases agree with TRBD2. This CDR3 is CASRPHSGGSYNEQFF. The CDR3 coding sequence is TGTGCCAGCAGACCTCATAGCGGGGGGTCCTACAATGAGCAGTTCTTC.